The 24 T cell receptor beta chains reported below all come from one sample, sequenced in a study of cytomegalovirus exposure and HLA in healthy donors. The study ran its PCR with 60 Vbeta and 13 Jbeta primers. The protocol was immunoSEQ multiplex PCR, while the TCRdb copy is restricted to in-frame clones and leaves out a portion. The sample yields more than 80,000 clones, more than 70% seen once. Specimen: PBMCs. The receptors here all came from a man in his forties or fifties in good health and CMV-seronegative.

The chain has TRBV20-1 and TRBJ2-7; D not resolved. CDR1 is DFQATT, CDR2 SNEGSKA, per germline (reference sequence). The CDR3 runs to 11 residues. Between the trimmed V and J ends, which lost 1 base and 2 bases, there was a span of 3 bases. The CDR3 region has the DNA TGCAGTGCTAGAGGGCCCTACGAGCAGTACTTC. Amino acid sequence: CSARGPYEQYF.

There are a few counts of this clone. The chain joins TRBV5-1 to TRBJ2-3; 8 bases are a match to TRBD1. The CDR3 contains 15 residues. Germline V gene lookup returns CDR1 SGHRS and CDR2 YFSETQ. The trim removed 0 bases at V and 3 bases at J, leaving 3 bases unmatched. Here the CDR3 reads CASSLVDRDTDTQYF. CDR3 nucleotides: TGCGCCAGCAGCTTGGTGGACAGGGATACAGATACGCAGTATTTT.

The chain couples TRBV5-1 to TRBJ2-7; tentatively, D is TRBD1 (5 bases). Germline CDR1 and CDR2: SGHRS and YFSETQ. The CDR3 sequence is 13 residues long. Trimming pared 2 bases from V and 5 bases from J, leaving 11 bases between. The CDR3 DNA is TGCGCCAGCAGCTTCTCCAAAGGGGACGAGCAGTACTTC. The encoded protein is CASSFSKGDEQYF.

The V gene is TRBV5-1, the J gene TRBJ2-2; 9 bases are shared with TRBD2. Germline values: CDR1 SGHRS, CDR2 YFSETQ. V lost 3 bases and J lost 1; bases outside the gene matches: 1. The CDR3 spans 15 residues. CDR3 nucleotides: TGCGCCAGCAGCTCGACTAGCGGGAACACCGGGGAGCTGTTTTTT. Translating gives CASSSTSGNTGELFF.

The V gene is TRBV9, the J gene TRBJ1-2; D not resolved. Per germline, CDR1 SGDLS and CDR2 YYNGEE. The V end was cut by 0 bases, the J end by 3 bases, with 12 bases between. This CDR3 contains 15 residues. The CDR3 protein is CASSVGWRSDYGYTF. The DNA of the CDR3 is TGTGCCAGCAGCGTAGGGTGGAGGTCGGACTATGGCTACACCTTC.

This clone was picked up a small number of times. This sequence joins TRBV4-1 and TRBJ2-3, with D maybe TRBD2 (7 bases). This CDR3 spans 15 amino acids. Trimming took off 1 base at V and 6 bases at J, with 14 bases between the two ends. CDR1 and CDR2 (germline): MGHRA, YSYEKL. CDR3 sequence reads: CASSQGAGAGDTQYF. The CDR3 DNA sequence: TGCGCCAGCAGCCAAGGGGCGGGGGCGGGGGATACGCAGTATTTT.

The V and J genes are TRBV19 and TRBJ2-2; 10 nucleotides match TRBD1. The CDR3 sequence is 15 residues long. Per germline, CDR1 LNHDA and CDR2 SQIVND (reference sequence). With V trimmed by 6 bases and J by 4 bases, 5 bases remained unmatched. CDR3 protein: CASRGTGDLTGELFF. The CDR3 region has the DNA TGTGCCAGTAGAGGGACAGGGGACCTCACCGGGGAGCTGTTTTTT. Variable domain in full (rest from reference TRBV19 and TRBJ2-2): DGGITQSPKYLFRKEGQNVTLSCEQNLNHDAMYWYRQDPGQGLRLIYYSQIVNDFQKGDIAEGYSVSREKKESFPLTVTSAQKNPTAFYLCASRGTGDLTGELFFGEGSRLTVL.

This chain links TRBV6-4 with TRBJ1-2; D not resolved. Germline CDR1 reads MRHNA; CDR2 reads SNTAGT. Trimming shortened V by 3 bases and J by 5 bases, and 10 bases separated the two germline ends. The CDR3 is 13 amino acids. CDR3 sequence reads: CASSEGDEYGYTF. The CDR3 DNA reads TGTGCCAGCAGTGAGGGAGATGAATATGGCTACACCTTC.

A note on this clone: Germline and junction disagree at one end, which may indicate a read error. This chain links TRBV6-5 with TRBJ2-1; TRBD2 matches at 9 bases. The germline CDR1 and CDR2 sequences are MNHEY and SVGAGI. The CDR3 length is 14 residues. This chain's CDR3 is CATSWGRGGYEQFF. CDR3 nucleotides: TGTGCCACCAGTTGGGGGCGGGGGGGTTATGAGCAGTTCTTC.

This chain uses TRBV7-7 with TRBJ2-7; a weak D match, TRBD1 (6 bases). Germline CDR1 reads SSHAT; CDR2 reads FNYEAQ (reference sequence). V dropped 3 bases and J dropped 6 bases, with 30 bases sitting between them. CDR3 length equals 19 residues. CDR3 DNA sequence: TGTGCCAGCAGCTTCGGTTGCGCAGGGGTTTGCTCGGCTATAGGCGAGCAGTACTTC. It encodes CASSFGCAGVCSAIGEQYF.

The chain is built from TRBV19 and TRBJ1-5, with 7 bases matching TRBD1. V shed 9 bases, J shed 6 bases, and the junction held 14 bases outside the gene matches. The CDR3 covers 15 residues. In germline, CDR1 is LNHDA, CDR2 SQIVND (reference sequence). Here the CDR3 reads CASRPPTGLGQPQHF. The DNA of the CDR3 is TGTGCCAGCCGCCCACCGACAGGGTTGGGTCAGCCCCAGCATTTT.

The V and J genes are TRBV5-8 and TRBJ2-1; D ambiguous. Looked up from germline, CDR1 is SGHTS and CDR2 is YDEGEE. The CDR3 runs 13 residues. Trimming cost V 3 bases and J 10 bases, with 14 bases left between them. The CDR3 spells CASSYPTGGEQFF. CDR3 nucleotides: TGTGCCAGCAGCTACCCTACGGGTGGCGAGCAGTTCTTC.

The gene calls are TRBV29-1 and TRBJ2-1; D gene uncertain. Per germline, CDR1 SQVTM and CDR2 ANQGSEA. This CDR3 spans 13 amino acids. V lost 7 bases to trimming and J lost 10 bases, with 20 bases between them. CDR3 nucleotide sequence: TGCAGCGGCGGCGAAATGGCGTCCTTAGAGCAGTTCTTC. Protein product: CSGGEMASLEQFF.

The chain couples TRBV7-2 to TRBJ1-2; the match to TRBD1 covers 11 bases. CDR1 SGHTA and CDR2 FQGNSA come from the germline V gene. There are 15 residues in the CDR3. With 5 bases clipped from V and 8 bases from J, the junction kept 10 bases outside the gene matches. The DNA for the CDR3 is TGTGCCAGCAGCCCGCGGACAGGGGGCGCAGGAGGCTACACCTTC. This encodes CASSPRTGGAGGYTF.

The chain combines TRBV5-8 with TRBJ2-7; the D gene is possibly TRBD2 (6 bases). V was trimmed by 6 bases and J by 2 bases, leaving 12 bases between them. Looked up from germline, CDR1 is SGHTS and CDR2 is YDEGEE. The CDR3 is 13 residues long. CDR3 nucleotide sequence: TGTGCCAGCACTTTTCGGGGGACCTACGAGCAGTACTTC. Its translation is CASTFRGTYEQYF.

As regards this clone: This same CDR3 is encoded by further DNA sequences in the sample. The rearrangement uses TRBV7-8 and TRBJ2-7; D gene ambiguous. This CDR3 has 14 amino acids. V dropped 0 bases and J dropped 0 bases, with 6 bases sitting between them. Germline-derived CDR1 and CDR2 are SGHVS and FQNEAQ. DNA for the CDR3: TGTGCCAGCAGCTTAGCGAGAAGCTCCTACGAGCAGTACTTC. Encoded protein: CASSLARSSYEQYF.

The rearrangement joins TRBV6-1 to TRBJ1-3; D perhaps matches TRBD1 (5 bases). Germline V gene lookup returns CDR1 MNHNS and CDR2 SASEGT. Trimming cost V 3 bases and J 9 bases, with 15 bases left between them. The length of the CDR3 is 14 residues. The CDR3 spells CASSEPGFRGTIYF. CDR3 sequence (DNA): TGTGCCAGCAGTGAGCCGGGCTTTAGGGGCACCATATATTTT.

V is TRBV5-6 and J is TRBJ2-3; 7 bases map to TRBD2. The CDR3 totals 16 residues. CDR1 and CDR2 from the germline V gene are SGHDT and YYEEEE. V lost 4 bases and J lost 2; bases outside the gene matches: 10. The CDR3 DNA follows: TGTGCCAGCAGCCCCTCATTCCTAGCGGACACAGATACGCAGTATTTT. Its translation is CASSPSFLADTDTQYF.

V usage is TRBV13 and J usage is TRBJ2-3; D remains unclear. With 1 base removed from V and 0 bases from J, the gap between germline ends came to 8 bases. The germline V gene has CDR1 PRHDT and CDR2 FYEKMQ (reference sequence). This CDR3 is built from 15 residues. Written as DNA, the CDR3 is TGTGCCAGCAGCTTAGCCGGGTCTAGCACAGATACGCAGTATTTT. This sequence encodes CASSLAGSSTDTQYF.

This clone was counted a few times. The chain has TRBV7-6 and TRBJ2-7, with 12 bases fitting TRBD1. The CDR3 has 18 amino acids. Germline CDR1 is SGHVS and CDR2 is FNYEAQ. Trimming at V came to 1 base and at J to 1 base, leaving 8 bases not matched to a gene. The CDR3 DNA follows: TGTGCCAGCAGCTTAGGTGGGACAGGGGGCTCAAGTTCCTACGAGCAGTACTTC. Translation gives CASSLGGTGGSSSYEQYF.

This rearrangement joins TRBV11-3 to TRBJ2-1, with 11 bases identical to TRBD2. The CDR3 totals 14 residues. Germline V CDR1 and CDR2: SGHNT, YENEEA. V trimming: 5 bases; J trimming: 8 bases; junction bases outside the gene matches: 5. In nucleotides, the CDR3 is TGTGCCAGCAGCCTAGCGGGGGGCTGGGATGAGCAGTTCTTC. Translated, it gives CASSLAGGWDEQFF.

CDR3 protein: CASSLASGGGIQTQYF. Written as DNA, the CDR3 is TGTGCCAGCAGCTTAGCCAGCGGGGGGGGGATTCAGACCCAGTACTTC. The chain carries TRBV7-2 and TRBJ2-5, with TRBD2 matching 10 bases. Germline CDR1 and CDR2: SGHTA and FQGNSA. J gave up 6 bases and V 0 bases, and 7 bases lay outside the gene matches. This CDR3 is built from 16 residues.

This clone was seen just once. This sequence joins TRBV5-1 and TRBJ1-6; D possibly corresponds to TRBD1 (5 bases). The CDR3 totals 14 residues. Germline values: CDR1 SGHRS, CDR2 YFSETQ. V lost 4 bases and J lost 7, with 12 bases in between. CDR3 DNA: TGCGCCAGCAGCCAGGGTAGTGGGAATTCACCCCTCCACTTT. Translated, it gives CASSQGSGNSPLHF. The whole variable domain, filled in from reference TRBV5-1 and TRBJ1-6, reads KAGVTQTPRYLIKTRGQQVTLSCSPISGHRSVSWYQQTPGQGLQFLFEYFSETQRNKGNFPGRFSGRQFSNSRSEMNVSTLELGDSALYLCASSQGSGNSPLHFGNGTRLTVT.

V is TRBV5-1 and J is TRBJ2-6; the D is unclear. This CDR3 contains 16 residues. V was cut by 0 bases and J by 0 bases, with 7 bases left in between. Germline CDR1 is SGHRS and CDR2 is YFSETQ. CDR3 in DNA: TGCGCCAGCAGCTTGGCGCGGAGCTCTGGGGCCAACGTCCTGACTTTC. Residues: CASSLARSSGANVLTF. The full variable domain, in which reference TRBV5-1 and TRBJ2-6 provide the parts outside the CDR3, is KAGVTQTPRYLIKTRGQQVTLSCSPISGHRSVSWYQQTPGQGLQFLFEYFSETQRNKGNFPGRFSGRQFSNSRSEMNVSTLELGDSALYLCASSLARSSGANVLTFGAGSRLTVL.